The sequence of this T cell receptor (beta chain) was determined in a study of blood T cells in healthy people across ages. Overall study findings and caveats: Both naive CD4+ cell counts and diversity were greater in long-lived donors than in aged donors.

A few counts support this clonotype. Its antigen remains unknown. Sample-barcoded 5' priming and a J-beta primer mix drove a second PCR of about 7 to 11 cycles. A template-switch adaptor that had 12 random nucleotides put a tag on each cDNA molecule. Via MiXCR, TCRdb re-called the 5' RACE reads, giving one row per CDR3 protein. The table records about 780,000 distinct CDR3 sequences, roughly 25% of them present only once. Donors ranged from about 6 to 90 years old and were healthy Caucasians in Russia. There are 15 residues in the CDR3. In germline, CDR1 is LGHNA, CDR2 YNFKEQ. V lost 0 bases and J lost 1, with 7 bases in between. These records were also assigned to another study, of T cells of mothers and their children. That work states: For the second PCR, the M1S primer put in sample barcodes and 2-4 random nucleotides.

Sequencing was done on a sample of blood. This chain uses TRBV4-2 with TRBJ2-1; D is uncertain. The sequence came from a boy between 10 and 17 years old in good health. DNA for the CDR3: TGTGCCAGCAGCCAAGATGGGATTTCCTACAATGAGCAGTTCTTC. Its translation is CASSQDGISYNEQFF.